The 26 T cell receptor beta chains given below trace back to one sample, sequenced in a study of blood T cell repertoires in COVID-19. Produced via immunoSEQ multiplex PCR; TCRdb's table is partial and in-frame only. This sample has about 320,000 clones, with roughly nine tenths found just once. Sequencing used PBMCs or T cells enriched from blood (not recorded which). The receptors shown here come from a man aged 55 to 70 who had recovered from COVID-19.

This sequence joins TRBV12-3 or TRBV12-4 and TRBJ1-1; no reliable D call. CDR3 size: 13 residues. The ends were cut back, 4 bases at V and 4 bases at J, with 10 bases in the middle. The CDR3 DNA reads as TGTGCCAGCAGTTCACCGCTGAGCACTGAAGCTTTCTTT. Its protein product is CASSSPLSTEAFF.

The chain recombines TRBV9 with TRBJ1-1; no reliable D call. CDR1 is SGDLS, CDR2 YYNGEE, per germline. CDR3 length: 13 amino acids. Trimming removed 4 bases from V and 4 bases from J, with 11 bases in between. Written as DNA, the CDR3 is TGTGCCAGCAGCAGCAACAGTGGCACTGAAGCTTTCTTT. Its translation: CASSSNSGTEAFF.

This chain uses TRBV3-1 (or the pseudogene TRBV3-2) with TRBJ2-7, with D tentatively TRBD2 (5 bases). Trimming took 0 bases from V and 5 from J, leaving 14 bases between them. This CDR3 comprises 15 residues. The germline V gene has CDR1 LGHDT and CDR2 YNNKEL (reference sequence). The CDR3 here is CASSQERTLVNEQYF. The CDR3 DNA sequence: TGTGCCAGCAGCCAAGAGCGAACACTAGTAAACGAGCAGTACTTC.

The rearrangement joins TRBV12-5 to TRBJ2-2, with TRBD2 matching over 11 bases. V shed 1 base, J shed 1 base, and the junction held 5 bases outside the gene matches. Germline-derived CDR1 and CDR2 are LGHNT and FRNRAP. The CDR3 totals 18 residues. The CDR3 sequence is CASGLEGGLAVNTGELFF. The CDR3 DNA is TGTGCTAGTGGTTTGGAAGGGGGACTAGCGGTGAACACCGGGGAGCTGTTTTTT.

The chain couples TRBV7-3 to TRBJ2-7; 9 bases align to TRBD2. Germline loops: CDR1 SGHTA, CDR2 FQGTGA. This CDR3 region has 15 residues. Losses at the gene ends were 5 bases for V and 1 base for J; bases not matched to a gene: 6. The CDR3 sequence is CASSQGSGGSYEQYF. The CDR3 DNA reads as TGTGCCAGCAGCCAGGGGAGCGGGGGGTCCTACGAGCAGTACTTC. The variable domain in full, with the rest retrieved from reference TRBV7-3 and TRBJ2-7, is GAGVSQTPSNKVTEKGKYVELRCDPISGHTALYWYRQSLGQGPEFLIYFQGTGAADDSGLPNDRFFAVRPEGSVSTLKIQRTERGDSAVYLCASSQGSGGSYEQYFGPGTRLTVT.

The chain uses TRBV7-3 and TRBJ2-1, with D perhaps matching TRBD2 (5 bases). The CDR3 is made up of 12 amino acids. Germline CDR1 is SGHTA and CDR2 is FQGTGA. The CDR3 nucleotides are TGTGCATGCGGATTCGGGAACGGTGAGCAGTTCTTC. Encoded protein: CACGFGNGEQFF.

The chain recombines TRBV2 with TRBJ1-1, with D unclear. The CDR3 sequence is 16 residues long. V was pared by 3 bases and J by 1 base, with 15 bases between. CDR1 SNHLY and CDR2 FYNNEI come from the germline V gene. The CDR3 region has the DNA TGTGCCAGCAGTGACAGGAGGCATATTGAGAACACTGAAGCTTTCTTT. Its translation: CASSDRRHIENTEAFF.

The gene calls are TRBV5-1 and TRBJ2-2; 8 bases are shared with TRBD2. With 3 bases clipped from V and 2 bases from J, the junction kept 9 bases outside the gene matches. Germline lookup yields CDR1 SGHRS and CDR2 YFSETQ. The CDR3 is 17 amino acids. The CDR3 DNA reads TGCGCCAGCAGCTCCGGAGTTAGCGGGATAAACACCGGGGAGCTGTTTTTT. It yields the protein CASSSGVSGINTGELFF.

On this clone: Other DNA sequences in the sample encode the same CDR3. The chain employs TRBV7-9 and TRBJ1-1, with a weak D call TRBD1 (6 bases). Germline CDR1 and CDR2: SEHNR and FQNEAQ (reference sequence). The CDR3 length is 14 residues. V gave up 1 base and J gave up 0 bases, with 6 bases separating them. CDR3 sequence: CASSLGTVNTEAFF. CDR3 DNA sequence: TGTGCCAGCAGCTTAGGGACAGTGAACACTGAAGCTTTCTTT. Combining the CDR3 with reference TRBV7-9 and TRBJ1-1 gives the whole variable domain DTGVSQNPRHKITKRGQNVTFRCDPISEHNRLYWYRQTLGQGPEFLTYFQNEAQLEKSRLLSDRFSAERPKGSFSTLEIQRTEQGDSAMYLCASSLGTVNTEAFFGQGTRLTVV.

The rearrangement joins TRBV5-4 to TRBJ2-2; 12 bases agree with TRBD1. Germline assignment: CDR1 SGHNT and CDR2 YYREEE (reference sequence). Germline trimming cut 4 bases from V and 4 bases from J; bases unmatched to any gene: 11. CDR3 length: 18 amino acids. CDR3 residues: CASSTILRDRGLTGELFF. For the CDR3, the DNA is TGTGCCAGCAGCACGATACTAAGGGACAGGGGGCTCACCGGGGAGCTGTTTTTT. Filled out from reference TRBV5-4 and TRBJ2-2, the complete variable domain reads ETGVTQSPTHLIKTRGQQVTLRCSSQSGHNTVSWYQQALGQGPQFIFQYYREEENGRGNFPPRFSGLQFPNYSSELNVNALELDDSALYLCASSTILRDRGLTGELFFGEGSRLTVL.

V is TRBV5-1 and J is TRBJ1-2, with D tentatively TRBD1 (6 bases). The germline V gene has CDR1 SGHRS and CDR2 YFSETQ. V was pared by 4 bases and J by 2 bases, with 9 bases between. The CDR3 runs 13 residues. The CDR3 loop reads CASSPGTNYGYTF. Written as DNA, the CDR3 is TGCGCCAGCAGCCCCGGGACAAACTATGGCTACACCTTC.

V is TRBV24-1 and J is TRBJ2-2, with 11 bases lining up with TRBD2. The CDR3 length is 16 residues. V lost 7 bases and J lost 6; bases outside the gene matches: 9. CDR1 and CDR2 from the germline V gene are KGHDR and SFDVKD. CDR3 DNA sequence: TGTGCCACCAGCACATTAGCGGGAGGGCCGGCCGGGGAGCTGTTTTTT. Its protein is CATSTLAGGPAGELFF.

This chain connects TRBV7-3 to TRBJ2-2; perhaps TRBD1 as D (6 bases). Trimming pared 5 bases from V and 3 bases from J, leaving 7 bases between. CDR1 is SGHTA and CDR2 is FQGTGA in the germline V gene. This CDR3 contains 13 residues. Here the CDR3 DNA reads TGTGCCAGCAGCCAGGGGTACACCGGGGAGCTGTTTTTT. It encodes CASSQGYTGELFF.

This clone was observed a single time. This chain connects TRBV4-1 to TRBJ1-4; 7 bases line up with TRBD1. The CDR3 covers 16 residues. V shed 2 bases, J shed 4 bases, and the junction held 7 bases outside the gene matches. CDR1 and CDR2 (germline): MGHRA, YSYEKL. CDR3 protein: CASSQSPPGGNEKLFF. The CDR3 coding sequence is TGCGCCAGCAGCCAATCGCCGCCAGGGGGTAATGAAAAACTGTTTTTT.

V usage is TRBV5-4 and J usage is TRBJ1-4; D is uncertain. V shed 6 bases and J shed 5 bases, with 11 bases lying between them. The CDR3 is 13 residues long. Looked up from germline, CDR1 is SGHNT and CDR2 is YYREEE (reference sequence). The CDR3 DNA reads TGTGCCAGCAAGCGAGCCGGCAATGAAAAACTGTTTTTT. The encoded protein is CASKRAGNEKLFF.

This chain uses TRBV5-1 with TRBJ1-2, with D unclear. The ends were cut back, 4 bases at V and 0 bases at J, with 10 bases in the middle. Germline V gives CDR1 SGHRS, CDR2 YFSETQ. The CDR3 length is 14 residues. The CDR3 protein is CASSLDSANYGYTF. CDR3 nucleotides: TGCGCCAGCAGCCTGGACTCGGCTAACTATGGCTACACCTTC.

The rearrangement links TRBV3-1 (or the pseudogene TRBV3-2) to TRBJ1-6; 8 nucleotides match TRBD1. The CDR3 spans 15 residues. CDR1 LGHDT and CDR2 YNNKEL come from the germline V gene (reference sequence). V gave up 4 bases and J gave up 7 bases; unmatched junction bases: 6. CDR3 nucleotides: TGTGCCAGCAGCCTACTGCAGGGGGCAAATTCACCCCTCCACTTT. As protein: CASSLLQGANSPLHF.

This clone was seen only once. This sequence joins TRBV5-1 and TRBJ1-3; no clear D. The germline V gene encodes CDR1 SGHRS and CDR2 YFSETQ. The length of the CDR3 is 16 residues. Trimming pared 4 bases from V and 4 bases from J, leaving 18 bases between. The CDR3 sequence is CASSDGRTSGGNTIYF. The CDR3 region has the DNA TGCGCCAGCAGCGACGGAAGGACCTCGGGAGGAAACACCATATATTTT.

The CDR3 is CASTSNYGYTF. The CDR3 nucleotides are TGTGCCAGCACCTCGAACTATGGCTACACCTTC. The chain carries TRBV5-4 and TRBJ1-2; D is undetermined. The length of the CDR3 is 11 residues. Germline-derived CDR1 and CDR2 are SGHNT and YYREEE (reference sequence). Trimming took off 6 bases at V and 2 bases at J, with 5 bases between the two ends.

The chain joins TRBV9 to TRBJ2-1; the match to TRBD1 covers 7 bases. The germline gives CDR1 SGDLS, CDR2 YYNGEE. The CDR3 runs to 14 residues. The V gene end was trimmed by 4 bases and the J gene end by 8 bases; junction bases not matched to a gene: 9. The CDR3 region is CASSPGQVRDEQFF. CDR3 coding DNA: TGTGCCAGCAGCCCAGGACAGGTTCGGGATGAGCAGTTCTTC.

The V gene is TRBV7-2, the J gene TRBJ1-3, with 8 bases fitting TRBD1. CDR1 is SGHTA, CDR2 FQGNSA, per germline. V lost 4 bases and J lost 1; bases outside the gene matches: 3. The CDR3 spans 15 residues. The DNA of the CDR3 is TGTGCCAGCAGCTCCTGGACAGGGTCTGGAAACACCATATATTTT. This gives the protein CASSSWTGSGNTIYF.

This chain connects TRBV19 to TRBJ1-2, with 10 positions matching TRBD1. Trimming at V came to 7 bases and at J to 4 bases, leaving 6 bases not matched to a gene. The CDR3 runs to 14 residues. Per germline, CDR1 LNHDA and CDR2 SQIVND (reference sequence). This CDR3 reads CASTLGQGTYGYTF. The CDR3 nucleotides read TGTGCCAGTACCCTGGGACAGGGGACCTATGGCTACACCTTC.

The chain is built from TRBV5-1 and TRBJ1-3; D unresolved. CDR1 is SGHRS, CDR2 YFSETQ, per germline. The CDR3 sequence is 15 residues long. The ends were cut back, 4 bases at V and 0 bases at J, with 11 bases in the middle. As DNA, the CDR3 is TGCGCCAGCAGCCCGGGAGGATACTCTGGAAACACCATATATTTT. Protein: CASSPGGYSGNTIYF.

The CDR3 DNA follows: TGTGCCAGCAGTTACCCGGGGCAGGGGCCCTACAATGAGCAGTTCTTC. Translating gives CASSYPGQGPYNEQFF. V gene TRBV6-5 combines with J gene TRBJ2-1, with D possibly TRBD1 on 6 matching bases. The germline V and J ends were trimmed by 2 bases and 2 bases, with 13 bases remaining between them. CDR1 is MNHEY, CDR2 SVGAGI, per germline. The CDR3 consists of 16 residues.

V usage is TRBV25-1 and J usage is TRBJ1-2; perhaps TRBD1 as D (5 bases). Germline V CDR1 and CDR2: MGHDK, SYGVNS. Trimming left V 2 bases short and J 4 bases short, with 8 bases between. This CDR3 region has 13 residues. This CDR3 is CASSELTAYGYTF. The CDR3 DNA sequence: TGTGCCAGCAGTGAACTGACAGCCTATGGCTACACCTTC.

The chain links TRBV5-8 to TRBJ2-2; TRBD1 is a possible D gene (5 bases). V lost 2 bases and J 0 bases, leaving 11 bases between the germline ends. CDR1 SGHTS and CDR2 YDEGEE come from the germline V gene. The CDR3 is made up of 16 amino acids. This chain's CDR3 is CASSLRGQPNTGELFF. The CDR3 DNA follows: TGTGCCAGCAGCTTAAGGGGCCAGCCGAACACCGGGGAGCTGTTTTTT.